The next 10 T cell receptor beta chains were all read from a single sample in a study of graft-versus-host responses after intestinal transplantation. No antigen has been identified for these receptors. Only in-frame clones appear in the TCRdb table, and some are missing; sequencing was by immunoSEQ multiplex PCR. The repertoire holds tens of thousands of clones, 85% to 95% seen once, with approximately 0.2% in the top ten. This sample comprised unstimulated CD4+ T cells sorted from spleen or lymph node cells, obtained before transplant. The origin of the receptors is a human donor who was the organ donor for an intestinal transplant.

J is TRBJ1-2 and V is TRBV25-1; possible D gene TRBD1, 5 bases. Germline loops: CDR1 MGHDK, CDR2 SYGVNS. The CDR3 runs 14 residues. V was shortened by 4 bases and J by 0 bases, with 9 bases between the two germline ends. Written as DNA, the CDR3 is TGTGCCAGCAGTGCAGGGATAGCTAACTATGGCTACACCTTC. Its translation is CASSAGIANYGYTF.

Comment on this clone: A read error may account for a junction end that differs from germline. This chain joins TRBV5-1 and TRBJ2-3; D possibly corresponds to TRBD1 (6 bases). Germline V gene data show CDR1 as SGHRS and CDR2 as YFSETQ. The CDR3 is 17 residues long. CDR3 sequence (DNA): TGCGCCAGCAGCCGAGGAACTCAACAGGGTTCCACAGATACGCGGTATTTT. Amino acid sequence: CASSRGTQQGSTDTRYF. Based on the CDR3 plus reference TRBV5-1 and TRBJ2-3, the full variable domain is KAGVTQTPRYLIKTRGQQVTLSCSPISGHRSVSWYQQTPGQGLQFLFEYFSETQRNKGNFPGRFSGRQFSNSRSEMNVSTLELGDSALYLCASSRGTQQGSTDTRYFGPGTRLTVL.

The rearrangement links TRBV7-2 to TRBJ1-1; 8 bases match TRBD1. Germline CDR1 reads SGHTA; CDR2 reads FQGNSA. Trimming at V came to 7 bases and at J to 7 bases, leaving 17 bases not matched to a gene. This CDR3 has 16 amino acids. CDR3 residues: CASIVQGGVSYGEAFF. The CDR3 coding sequence is TGTGCCAGCATCGTACAGGGGGGAGTGTCTTACGGTGAAGCTTTCTTT. The variable domain in full, with the rest retrieved from reference TRBV7-2 and TRBJ1-1, is GAGVSQSPSNKVTEKGKDVELRCDPISGHTALYWYRQSLGQGLEFLIYFQGNSAPDKSGLPSDRFSAERTGGSVSTLTIQRTQQEDSAVYLCASIVQGGVSYGEAFFGQGTRLTVV.

The J gene is TRBJ1-3, the V gene TRBV7-6, with D maybe TRBD1 (6 bases). The CDR3 is 16 residues long. The ends were cut back, 4 bases at V and 0 bases at J, with 13 bases in the middle. Germline-derived CDR1 and CDR2 are SGHVS and FNYEAQ. Here the CDR3 DNA reads TGTGCCAGCAGCTCAGGACAGAGAATCTCTGGAAACACCATATATTTT. Amino acids: CASSSGQRISGNTIYF.

The V call is TRBV6-1, the J call TRBJ1-6; D unclear. V lost 6 bases, J lost 8 bases, and 17 bases lay in between. The CDR3 contains 15 residues. Germline values: CDR1 MNHNS, CDR2 SASEGT. The CDR3 here is CASSLYWMNDSPLHF. The CDR3 DNA follows: TGTGCCAGCAGCCTCTACTGGATGAACGATTCACCCCTCCACTTT.

This chain uses TRBV27 with TRBJ2-7; 10 nucleotides align to TRBD2. This CDR3 comprises 18 residues. CDR1 is MNHEY and CDR2 is SMNVEV in the germline V gene (reference sequence). The trim removed 4 bases at V and 0 bases at J, leaving 12 bases unmatched. The CDR3 sequence: CASSYTRPLAGISYEQYF. CDR3 in DNA: TGTGCCAGCAGTTACACAAGACCACTAGCGGGGATCTCCTACGAGCAGTACTTC.

This clone was seen a handful of times. This rearrangement joins TRBV7-6 to TRBJ2-2; D is possibly TRBD1 or TRBD2 (6 bases each). CDR3 length equals 15 residues. Per the germline V gene, CDR1 is SGHVS and CDR2 is FNYEAQ. Trimming cost V 6 bases and J 2 bases, with 13 bases left between them. CDR3 coding DNA: TGTGCCAGCAGGGAGGGACATCTTAACACCGGGGAGCTGTTTTTT. Amino acids: CASREGHLNTGELFF. The full variable domain, its missing parts supplied by reference TRBV7-6 and TRBJ2-2, is GAGVSQSPRYKVTKRGQDVALRCDPISGHVSLYWYRQALGQGPEFLTYFNYEAQQDKSGLPNDRFSAERPEGSISTLTIQRTEQRDSAMYRCASREGHLNTGELFFGEGSRLTVL.

The gene calls are TRBV4-3 and TRBJ2-1; 7 bases line up with TRBD1. CDR1 is LGHNA and CDR2 is YSLEER in the germline V gene. The V segment lost 4 bases and the J segment 9 bases; nucleotides outside the gene matches: 9. The CDR3 runs 14 residues. The CDR3 DNA reads TGCGCCAGCAGCCGAGTCGGGACAGCCGGTGAGCAGTTCTTC. Translated, it gives CASSRVGTAGEQFF.

This clone was recorded once. This chain connects TRBV6-5 to TRBJ2-7; perhaps TRBD2 as D (5 bases). This CDR3 comprises 13 residues. Germline CDR1 is MNHEY and CDR2 is SVGAGI. V lost 2 bases and J 7 bases, leaving 12 bases between the germline ends. The CDR3: CASSYTSPGEQYF. The CDR3 bases are TGTGCCAGCAGTTACACATCTCCGGGGGAGCAGTACTTC.

V is TRBV30 and J is TRBJ1-5; D gene unclear. CDR1 is GTSNPN and CDR2 is SVGIG in the germline V gene (reference sequence). The CDR3 covers 13 residues. The V end lost 1 base, the J end lost 1 base, and 5 bases lay between the germline ends. CDR3 sequence: CAWSGSSNQPQHF. The CDR3 DNA reads as TGTGCCTGGAGTGGAAGCAGCAATCAGCCCCAGCATTTT.